The 10 T cell receptor beta chains below come from one sample, sequenced in a study of identical twins. In TCRdb, the 5' RACE reads were re-called with MiXCR into one record per CDR3 protein. The table records fewer than 250,000 distinct CDR3 sequences, around 7% of them present only once. The sample was also linked to a second study, of yellow fever vaccine responses in identical twins.

Sequenced sample: memory (CD45RO+) T cells sorted from blood. The receptors here all came from a woman in her late teens or twenties in good health.

The sample holds a few counts of this clonotype. The V call is TRBV9, the J call TRBJ2-1; 7 nucleotides line up with TRBD2. CDR1 and CDR2 (germline): SGDLS, YYNGEE. The CDR3 consists of 14 residues. Trimming cost V 1 base and J 6 bases; bases outside gene matches: 4. Here the CDR3 DNA reads TGTGCCAGCAGCGTAATGCGGGAGAGCAATGAGCAGTTCTTC. Amino acid sequence: CASSVMRESNEQFF.

This clonotype was detected a few times. The CDR3 region has the DNA TGTGCCAGCAGCCAAGATATGGGGAGACCCACTGAAGCTTTCTTT. Translation: CASSQDMGRPTEAFF. This sequence joins TRBV3-1 and TRBJ1-1; no clear D gene. The V end was cut by 0 bases, the J end by 4 bases, with 12 bases between. The CDR3 is 15 residues long. Per germline, CDR1 LGHDT and CDR2 YNNKEL (reference sequence).

The chain carries TRBV7-6 and TRBJ2-1, with TRBD2 matching 9 bases. Looked up from germline, CDR1 is SGHVS and CDR2 is FNYEAQ. The CDR3 is made up of 15 amino acids. Trimming removed 5 bases from V and 9 bases from J; junction bases left unmatched: 11. The CDR3 protein is CASSLNSGSFGEQFF. CDR3 nucleotides: TGTGCCAGCAGCCTCAATAGCGGGAGTTTCGGTGAGCAGTTCTTC.

This clonotype was seen ten or more times. The V gene is TRBV15, the J gene TRBJ1-3; D unresolved. Germline V gene sequence: CDR1 LNHNV, CDR2 YYDKDF (reference sequence). This CDR3 spans 15 amino acids. The V end lost 0 bases, the J end lost 4 bases, and 10 bases lay between the germline ends. The CDR3 DNA reads TGTGCCACCAGCAGAGATTCCTCTCCAGGAAACACCATATATTTT. This codes for CATSRDSSPGNTIYF.

The rearrangement links TRBV28 to TRBJ1-2; 7 nucleotides agree with TRBD1. The J segment lost 5 bases and the V segment lost 5 bases, leaving 5 bases of the junction unmatched. CDR3 length: 13 residues. CDR1 is MDHEN, CDR2 SYDVKM, per germline. CDR3 bases: TGTGCCAGCAGTCCAGGACAGGAATATGGCTACACCTTC. Encoded protein: CASSPGQEYGYTF.

The V call is TRBV28, the J call TRBJ2-2, with D unclear. Between the trimmed V and J ends, which lost 6 bases and 0 bases, there was a span of 11 bases. The length of the CDR3 is 15 residues. Per the germline V gene, CDR1 is MDHEN and CDR2 is SYDVKM. In DNA form, the CDR3 reads TGTGCCAGCAGCTCACCGGCTGCGAACACCGGGGAGCTGTTTTTT. Protein: CASSSPAANTGELFF.

This clonotype occurred a few times. J is TRBJ2-4 and V is TRBV2; possibly TRBD1 or TRBD2 for D (5 bases each). The germline V gene encodes CDR1 SNHLY and CDR2 FYNNEI. CDR3 length: 14 amino acids. V was clipped by 4 bases and J by 7 bases, with 14 bases between them. CDR3 sequence reads: CASSGERGSNIQYF. Here the CDR3 DNA reads TGTGCCAGCAGTGGTGAACGGGGCTCGAACATTCAGTACTTC.

This clonotype was seen more than once but under ten times. Germline is not matched at one junction end, which may reflect a read error. The chain recombines TRBV20-1 with TRBJ1-6, with TRBD1 identical over 7 bases. The CDR3 loop spans 10 amino acids. Per germline, CDR1 DFQATT and CDR2 SNEGSKA (reference sequence). The CDR3, as DNA: TGCAGTGCTCACGACAGGGAAGTTTCCTTT. Its translation: CSAHDREVSF.

This clonotype showed up many times. The rearrangement joins TRBV12-3 or TRBV12-4 to TRBJ1-5, with D uncertain. Deletions cut 6 bases from V and 4 bases from J, with 10 bases between. The CDR3 consists of 13 residues. The CDR3 spells CASSNSENQPQHF. DNA for the CDR3: TGTGCCAGCAGCAACAGCGAAAATCAGCCCCAGCATTTT.

This clonotype was detected ten times or more. J is TRBJ1-1 and V is TRBV29-1; D gene unclear. Trimming pared 3 bases from V and 2 bases from J, leaving 7 bases between. The CDR3 runs 12 residues. Germline loops: CDR1 SQVTM, CDR2 ANQGSEA. CDR3 coding DNA: TGCAGCGTTGATCGCTCCAACACTGAAGCTTTCTTT. It is translated as CSVDRSNTEAFF.